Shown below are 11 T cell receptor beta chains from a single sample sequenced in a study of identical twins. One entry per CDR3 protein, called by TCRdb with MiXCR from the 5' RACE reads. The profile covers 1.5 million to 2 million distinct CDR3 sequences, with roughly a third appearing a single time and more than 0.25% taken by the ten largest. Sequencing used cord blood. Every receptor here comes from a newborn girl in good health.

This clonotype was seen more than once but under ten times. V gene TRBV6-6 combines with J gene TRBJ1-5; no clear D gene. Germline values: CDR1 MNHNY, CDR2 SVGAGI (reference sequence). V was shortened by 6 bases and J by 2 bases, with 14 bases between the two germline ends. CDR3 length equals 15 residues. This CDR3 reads CASSGRPNGNQPQHF. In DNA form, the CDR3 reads TGTGCCAGCAGCGGACGTCCGAATGGCAATCAGCCCCAGCATTTT.

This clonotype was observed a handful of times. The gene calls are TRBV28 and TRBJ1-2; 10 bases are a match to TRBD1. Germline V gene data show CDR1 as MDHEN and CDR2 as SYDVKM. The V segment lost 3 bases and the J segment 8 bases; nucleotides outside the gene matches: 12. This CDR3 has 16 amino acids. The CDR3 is CASSLSGQGNSGGYTF. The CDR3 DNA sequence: TGTGCCAGCAGTTTGTCGGGACAGGGGAATTCGGGAGGCTACACCTTC.

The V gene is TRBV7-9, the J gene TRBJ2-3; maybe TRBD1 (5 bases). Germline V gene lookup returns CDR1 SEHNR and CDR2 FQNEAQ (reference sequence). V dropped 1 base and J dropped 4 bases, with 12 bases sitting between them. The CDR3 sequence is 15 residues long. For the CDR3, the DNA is TGTGCCAGCAGCTTAGACAGGATAAACTCAGATACGCAGTATTTT. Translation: CASSLDRINSDTQYF.

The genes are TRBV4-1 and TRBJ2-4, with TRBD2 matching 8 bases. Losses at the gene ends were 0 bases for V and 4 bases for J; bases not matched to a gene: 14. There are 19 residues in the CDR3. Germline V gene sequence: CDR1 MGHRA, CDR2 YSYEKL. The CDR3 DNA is TGCGCCAGCAGCCAAGACCCGGGGTCTAGCGGGTTCGGGAAAAACATTCAGTACTTC. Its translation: CASSQDPGSSGFGKNIQYF.

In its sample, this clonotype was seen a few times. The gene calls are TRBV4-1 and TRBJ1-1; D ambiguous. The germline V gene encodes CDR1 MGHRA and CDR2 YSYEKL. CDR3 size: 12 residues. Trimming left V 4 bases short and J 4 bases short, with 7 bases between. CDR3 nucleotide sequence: TGCGCCAGCAGCCGAGACGGCACTGAAGCTTTCTTT. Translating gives CASSRDGTEAFF.

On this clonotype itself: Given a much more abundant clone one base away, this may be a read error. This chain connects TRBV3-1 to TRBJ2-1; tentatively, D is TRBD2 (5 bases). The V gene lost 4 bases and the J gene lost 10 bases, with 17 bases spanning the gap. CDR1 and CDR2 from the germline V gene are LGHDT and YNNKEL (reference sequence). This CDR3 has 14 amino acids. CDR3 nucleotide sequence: TGTGCCAGCAGCCCAGCCGGGGTCTCCTACGAGCAGTTCTTC. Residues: CASSPAGVSYEQFF.

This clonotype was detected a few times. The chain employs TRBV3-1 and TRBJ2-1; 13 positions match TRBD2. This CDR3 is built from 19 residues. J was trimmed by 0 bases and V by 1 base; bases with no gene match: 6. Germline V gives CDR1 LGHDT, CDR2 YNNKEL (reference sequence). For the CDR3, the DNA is TGTGCCAGCAGCCAAGCCGGACTAGCGGGGGTAAGCTCCTACAATGAGCAGTTCTTC. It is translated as CASSQAGLAGVSSYNEQFF.

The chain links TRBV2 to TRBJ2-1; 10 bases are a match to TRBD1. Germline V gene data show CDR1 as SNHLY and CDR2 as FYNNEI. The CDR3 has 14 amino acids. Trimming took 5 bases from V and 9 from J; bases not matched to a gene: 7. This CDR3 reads CASSTGTGAGEQFF. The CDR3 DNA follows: TGTGCCAGCAGTACCGGGACAGGGGCGGGTGAGCAGTTCTTC.

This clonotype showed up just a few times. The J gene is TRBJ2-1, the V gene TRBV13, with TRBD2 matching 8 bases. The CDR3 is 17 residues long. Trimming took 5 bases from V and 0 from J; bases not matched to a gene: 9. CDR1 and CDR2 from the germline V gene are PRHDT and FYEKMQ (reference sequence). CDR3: CASSPLAGLSSYNEQFF. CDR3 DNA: TGTGCCAGCAGCCCATTAGCGGGGCTGAGCTCCTACAATGAGCAGTTCTTC.

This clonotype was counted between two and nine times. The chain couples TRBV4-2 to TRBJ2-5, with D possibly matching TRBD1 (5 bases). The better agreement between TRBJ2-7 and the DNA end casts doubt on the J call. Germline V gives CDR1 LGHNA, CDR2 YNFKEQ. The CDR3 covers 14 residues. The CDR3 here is CASSQESRVAEQYF. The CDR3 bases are TGTGCCAGCAGCCAAGAAAGCAGGGTAGCCGAGCAGTACTTC.

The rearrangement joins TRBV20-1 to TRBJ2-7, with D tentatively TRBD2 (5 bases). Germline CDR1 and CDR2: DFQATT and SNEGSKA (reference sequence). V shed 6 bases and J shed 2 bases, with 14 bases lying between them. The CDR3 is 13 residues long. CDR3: CSAPLAPTYEQYF. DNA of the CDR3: TGCAGTGCCCCTCTAGCACCCACCTACGAGCAGTACTTC.